This T cell receptor beta chain emerged from a study of blood T cells in healthy people across ages. Study results and caveats: The study could not conclusively compare naive and antigen-experienced cells, given its unsorted PBMCs. Roughly linear age-related decline in beta diversity appeared, significant by age 40.

For this clonotype: The antigen is unknown.

Then a second PCR, running roughly 7 to 11 cycles, was carried out with a sample-barcoded 5' primer and a J-beta primer mix. TCRdb passed the 5' RACE reads through MiXCR, listing each CDR3 protein once. Of 1.5 million to 2 million distinct CDR3 sequences listed, 28% are singletons. CDR1 is SGHRS and CDR2 is YFSETQ in the germline V gene. This CDR3 contains 15 residues. J gave up 3 bases and V 3 bases, and 4 bases lay outside the gene matches. Sequenced: blood. V gene TRBV5-1 combines with J gene TRBJ1-1, with 11 bases matching TRBD1. This TCR was recovered from a woman aged 25 to 39 in good health. CDR3 residues: CASSWTGGADTEAFF. The CDR3 DNA sequence: TGCGCCAGCAGCTGGACAGGGGGCGCGGACACTGAAGCTTTCTTT.